The clone carrying this T cell receptor beta chain has only one observation. The length of the CDR3 is 15 residues. Germline V gene lookup returns CDR1 SGHNT and CDR2 YENEEA. Trimming shortened V by 5 bases and J by 8 bases, and 16 bases separated the two germline ends. Those enrolled, adults aged roughly 18 to 90 years, came from roughly 23 US areas. Cohort 3 donors were reported recovered after two negative PCRs, clearance, or symptom resolution. The data belong to a study of blood T cell repertoires in COVID-19. Original processing methods: Scientists estimated how many nucleated cells there were by amplifying reference gene primers. Libraries were prepared by immunoSEQ multiplex PCR; TCRdb keeps only in-frame clonotypes and omits some of them. The V and J calls and clone size are taken from that table; D and trimming were inferred from the DNA. The sample includes about 280,000 clones, roughly 86% of them seen just once.

The specimen sequenced was PBMCs or T cells enriched from blood (not recorded which). This TCR came from a woman in her sixties or seventies who had recovered from COVID-19. J is TRBJ1-6 and V is TRBV11-3; D gene ambiguous. DNA for the CDR3: TGTGCCAGCAGCACCGGTCAAGTTTTTCATTCACCCCTCCACTTT. Amino acids: CASSTGQVFHSPLHF.